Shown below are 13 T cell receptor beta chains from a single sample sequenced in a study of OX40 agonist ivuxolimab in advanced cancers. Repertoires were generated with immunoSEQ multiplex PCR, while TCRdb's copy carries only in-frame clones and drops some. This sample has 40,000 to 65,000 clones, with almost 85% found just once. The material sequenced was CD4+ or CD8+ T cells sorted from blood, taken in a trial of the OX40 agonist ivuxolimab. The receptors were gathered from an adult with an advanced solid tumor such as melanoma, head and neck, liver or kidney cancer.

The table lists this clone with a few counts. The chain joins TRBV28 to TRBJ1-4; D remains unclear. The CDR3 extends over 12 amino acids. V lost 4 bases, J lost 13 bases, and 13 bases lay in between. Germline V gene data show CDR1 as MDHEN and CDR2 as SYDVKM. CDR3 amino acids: CASSYSTRILFF. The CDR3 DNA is TGTGCCAGCAGTTATTCGACACGGATACTGTTTTTT.

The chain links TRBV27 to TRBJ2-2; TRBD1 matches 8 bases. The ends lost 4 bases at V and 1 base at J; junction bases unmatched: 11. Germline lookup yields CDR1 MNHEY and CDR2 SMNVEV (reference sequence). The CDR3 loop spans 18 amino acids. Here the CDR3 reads CASSSSSWGTGNTGELFF. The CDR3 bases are TGTGCCAGCAGTTCATCGAGTTGGGGGACAGGGAACACCGGGGAGCTGTTTTTT.

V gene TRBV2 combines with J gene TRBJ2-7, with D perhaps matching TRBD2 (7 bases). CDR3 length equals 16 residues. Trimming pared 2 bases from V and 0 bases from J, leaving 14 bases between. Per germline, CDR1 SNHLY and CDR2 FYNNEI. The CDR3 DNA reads TGTGCCAGCAGTGAAAGGGGGGGACACCTCTCCTACGAGCAGTACTTC. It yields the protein CASSERGGHLSYEQYF.

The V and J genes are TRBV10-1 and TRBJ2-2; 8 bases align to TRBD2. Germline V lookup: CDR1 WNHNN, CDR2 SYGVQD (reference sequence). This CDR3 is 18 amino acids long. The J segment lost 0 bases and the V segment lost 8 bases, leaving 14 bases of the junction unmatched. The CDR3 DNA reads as TGCGCCAGCGGGATCGGGAGGGTTTCACAGACGAACACCGGGGAGCTGTTTTTT. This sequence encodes CASGIGRVSQTNTGELFF.

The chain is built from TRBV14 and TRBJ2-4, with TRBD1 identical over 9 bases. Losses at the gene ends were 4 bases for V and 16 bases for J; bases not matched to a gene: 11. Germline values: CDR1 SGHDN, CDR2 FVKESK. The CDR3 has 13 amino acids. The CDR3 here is CASSPSPTGGLYF. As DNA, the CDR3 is TGTGCCAGCAGCCCCTCCCCGACAGGGGGACTATACTTC.

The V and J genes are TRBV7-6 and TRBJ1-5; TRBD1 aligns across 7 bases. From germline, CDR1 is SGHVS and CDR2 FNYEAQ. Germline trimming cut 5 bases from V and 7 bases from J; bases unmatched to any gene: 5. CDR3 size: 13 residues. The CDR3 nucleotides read TGTGCCAGCAGCAGGACAGGAGCACAGCCCCAGCATTTT. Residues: CASSRTGAQPQHF.

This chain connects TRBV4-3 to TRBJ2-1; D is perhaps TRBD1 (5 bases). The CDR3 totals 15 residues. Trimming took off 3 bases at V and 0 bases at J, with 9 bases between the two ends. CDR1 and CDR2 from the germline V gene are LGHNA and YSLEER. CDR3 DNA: TGCGCCAGCAGCCACTACAGGAGCTCCTACAATGAGCAGTTCTTC. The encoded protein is CASSHYRSSYNEQFF.

CDR3: CASSQEGTSGRRVGYNEQFF. CDR3 in DNA: TGTGCCAGCAGCCAAGAGGGGACTAGCGGGAGGCGGGTAGGCTACAATGAGCAGTTCTTC. The chain has TRBV4-2 and TRBJ2-1; 15 bases are a match to TRBD2. This CDR3 has 20 amino acids. Germline CDR1 is LGHNA and CDR2 is YNFKEQ. J gave up 3 bases and V 0 bases, and 9 bases lay outside the gene matches.

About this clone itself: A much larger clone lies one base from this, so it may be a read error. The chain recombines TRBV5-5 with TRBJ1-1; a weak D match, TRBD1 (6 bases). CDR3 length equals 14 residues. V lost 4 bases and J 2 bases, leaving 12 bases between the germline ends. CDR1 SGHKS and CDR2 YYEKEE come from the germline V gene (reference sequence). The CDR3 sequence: CASSQGQLNTEAFF. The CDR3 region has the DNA TGTGCCAGCAGCCAAGGACAGCTTAACACTGAAGCTTTCTTT.

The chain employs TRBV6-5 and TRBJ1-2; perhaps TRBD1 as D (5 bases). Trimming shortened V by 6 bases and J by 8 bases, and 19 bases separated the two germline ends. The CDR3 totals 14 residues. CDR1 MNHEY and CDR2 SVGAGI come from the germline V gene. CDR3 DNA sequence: TGTGCCAGCAGCCTCGGGGCAGTGCCCCGGGGCTACACCTTC. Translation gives CASSLGAVPRGYTF.

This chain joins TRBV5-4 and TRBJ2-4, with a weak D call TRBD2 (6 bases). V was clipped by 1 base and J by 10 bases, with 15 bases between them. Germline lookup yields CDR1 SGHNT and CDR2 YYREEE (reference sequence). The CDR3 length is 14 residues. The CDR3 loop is CASSLYSVGGIQYF. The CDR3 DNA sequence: TGTGCCAGCAGCTTGTACTCGGTAGGAGGGATTCAGTACTTC.

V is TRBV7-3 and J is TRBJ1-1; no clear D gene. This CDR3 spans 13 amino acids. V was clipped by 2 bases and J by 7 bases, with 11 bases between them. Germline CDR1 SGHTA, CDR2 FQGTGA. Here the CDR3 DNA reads TGTGCCAGCAGCTTAGCCGGGGAATATGAAGCTTTCTTT. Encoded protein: CASSLAGEYEAFF.

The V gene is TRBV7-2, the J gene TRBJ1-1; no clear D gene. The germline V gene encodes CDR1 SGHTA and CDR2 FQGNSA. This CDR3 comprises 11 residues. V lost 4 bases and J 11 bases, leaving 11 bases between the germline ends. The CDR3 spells CASSSSESAFF. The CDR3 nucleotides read TGTGCCAGCAGCTCTTCCGAGTCGGCTTTCTTT. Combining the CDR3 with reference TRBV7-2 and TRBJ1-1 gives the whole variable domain GAGVSQSPSNKVTEKGKDVELRCDPISGHTALYWYRQSLGQGLEFLIYFQGNSAPDKSGLPSDRFSAERTGGSVSTLTIQRTQQEDSAVYLCASSSSESAFFGQGTRLTVV.